This TCR beta chain appears in the sequencing data of a study of cytomegalovirus exposure and HLA in healthy donors. Comment on this clone: The antigen is unknown.

The donors (healthy individuals) were bone marrow donors. J was trimmed by 4 bases and V by 0 bases; bases with no gene match: 3. Germline loops: CDR1 SGDLS, CDR2 YYNGEE. The length of the CDR3 is 14 residues. Whole-study findings and limits: According to an earlier analysis, most TCR beta V segments yielded productive rearrangements about 87% or about 30% of the time.

It was with 60 Vbeta and 13 Jbeta primers that the PCR ran. The assay was immunoSEQ multiplex PCR, and TCRdb's table has in-frame clones only and misses some. The sample shows under 300,000 clones, just under 85% of them seen only once. Sequencing input: PBMCs. The chain links TRBV9 to TRBJ1-2; 7 nucleotides line up with TRBD1. The source is a woman aged 40 to 50 in good health and CMV-seropositive. The DNA for the CDR3 is TGTGCCAGCAGCGTAGAGACAGGGATCTATGGCTACACCTTC. It translates to CASSVETGIYGYTF.